This is a list of T cell receptor beta chains from one sample in a study of T cells in Graves' hyperthyroidism and ophthalmopathy. MiXCR, run by TCRdb on the multiplex PCR reads, gives a single entry per CDR3 protein. The data contain 450,000 to 650,000 distinct CDR3 sequences, 14% of them singletons. Sample: blood. Every receptor here comes from a woman aged 18-35 years with Graves' ophthalmopathy. Both conserved end residues are part of each CDR3. D genes are given only for firm matches. The listing skips clone size in some rows; elsewhere it reads once, few, many or a size class.

TRBJ1-1 NA NA TRBV19 TGTGCCAGTAGTCCAGGGGAGTCGGACACTGAAGCTTTCTTT CASSPGESDTEAFF
TRBJ2-1 NA NA TRBV12-5 TGTGCTAGTGGGACCTTTTCCTACAATGAGCAGTTCTTC CASGTFSYNEQFF
TRBJ2-1 TRBD2 few TRBV18 TGTGCCAGCTCACCGACTAGCGGGAGGTCCCACAATGAGCAGTTCTTC CASSPTSGRSHNEQFF
TRBJ2-1 NA few TRBV5-6 TGTGCCAGCAGCTCGATGATAGGAGAGCAGTTCTTC CASSSMIGEQFF
TRBJ2-3 TRBD1 NA TRBV5-8 TGTGCCAGCAGCAGAGGGACAGGGGGCTCAGATACGCAGTATTTT CASSRGTGGSDTQYF
TRBJ1-2 TRBD1 many TRBV7-9 TGTGCCAGCAGTGACGACAGGGATTATAGCAACTATGGCTACACCTTC CASSDDRDYSNYGYTF
TRBJ2-2 NA many TRBV30 TGTGCCTGGAGAAGTTTGCTCACCGGGGAGCTGTTTTTT CAWRSLLTGELFF
TRBJ1-1 NA NA TRBV19 TGTGCCAGTGTTGGACCAGGGGTCCTGGGGACTGAAGCTTTCTTT CASVGPGVLGTEAFF
TRBJ2-3 TRBD2 many TRBV12-3/TRBV12-4 TGTGCCAGCAGCCCTAGCGGAACAGATACGCAGTATTTT CASSPSGTDTQYF
TRBJ2-7 NA many TRBV6-1 TGTGCCAGCAGTAGGGTCAGTCCCGGCTACGAGCAGTACTTC CASSRVSPGYEQYF
TRBJ2-1 NA many TRBV7-2 TGTGCCAGCAGCTTAGGGGCAGGACGAAACAATGAGCAGTTCTTC CASSLGAGRNNEQFF
TRBJ2-3 TRBD2 NA TRBV19 TGTGCCAGTAGTATAGAACTAGCGGGAGTAGGAGATACGCAGTATTTT CASSIELAGVGDTQYF
TRBJ2-4 TRBD2 NA TRBV5-6 TGTGCCAGCGACCTAGCGGGCCAACTAAACATTCAGTACTTC CASDLAGQLNIQYF
TRBJ2-1 TRBD1 few TRBV5-1 TGCGCCAGCAGCCTCCGGGACAGGGACTACAATGAGCAGTTCTTC CASSLRDRDYNEQFF
TRBJ1-1 NA NA TRBV9 TGTGCCAGCAGCCAGTTTAGGAGTAGCACTGAAGCTTTCTTT CASSQFRSSTEAFF
TRBJ2-1 NA many TRBV5-1 TGCGCCAGCAGCAAACAGCGGGTAGGACAGGATGAGCAGTTCTTC CASSKQRVGQDEQFF